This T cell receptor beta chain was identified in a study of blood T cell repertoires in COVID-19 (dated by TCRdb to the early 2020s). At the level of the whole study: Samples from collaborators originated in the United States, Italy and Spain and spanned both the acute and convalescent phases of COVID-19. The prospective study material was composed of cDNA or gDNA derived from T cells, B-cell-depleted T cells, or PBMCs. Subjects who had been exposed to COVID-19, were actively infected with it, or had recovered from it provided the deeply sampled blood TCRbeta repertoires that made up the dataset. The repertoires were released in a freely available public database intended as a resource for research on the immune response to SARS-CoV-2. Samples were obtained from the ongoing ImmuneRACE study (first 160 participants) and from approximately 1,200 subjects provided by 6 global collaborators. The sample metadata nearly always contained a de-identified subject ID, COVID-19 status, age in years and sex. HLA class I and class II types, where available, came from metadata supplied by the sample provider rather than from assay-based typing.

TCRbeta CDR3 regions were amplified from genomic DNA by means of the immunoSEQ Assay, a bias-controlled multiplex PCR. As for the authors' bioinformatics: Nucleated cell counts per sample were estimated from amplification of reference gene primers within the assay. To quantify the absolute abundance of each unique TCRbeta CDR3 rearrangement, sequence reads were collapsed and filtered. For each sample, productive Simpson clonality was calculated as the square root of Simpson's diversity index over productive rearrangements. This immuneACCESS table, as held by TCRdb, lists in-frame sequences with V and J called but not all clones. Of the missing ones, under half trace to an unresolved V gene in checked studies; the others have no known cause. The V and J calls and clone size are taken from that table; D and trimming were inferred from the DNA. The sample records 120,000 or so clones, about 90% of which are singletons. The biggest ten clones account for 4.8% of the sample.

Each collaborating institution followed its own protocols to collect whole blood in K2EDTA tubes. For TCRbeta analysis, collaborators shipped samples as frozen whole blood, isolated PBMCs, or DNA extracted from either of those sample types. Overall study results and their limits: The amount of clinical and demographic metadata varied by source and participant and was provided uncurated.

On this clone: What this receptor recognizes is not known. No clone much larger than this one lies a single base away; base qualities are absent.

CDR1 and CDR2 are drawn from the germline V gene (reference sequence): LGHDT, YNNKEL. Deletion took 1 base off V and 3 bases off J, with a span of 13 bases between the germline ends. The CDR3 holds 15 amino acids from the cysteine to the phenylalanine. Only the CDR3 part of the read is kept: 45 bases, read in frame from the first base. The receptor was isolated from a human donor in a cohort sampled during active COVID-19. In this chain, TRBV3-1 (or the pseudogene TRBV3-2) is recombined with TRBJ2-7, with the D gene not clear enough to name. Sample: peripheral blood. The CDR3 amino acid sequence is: CASSQGVAVSYEQYF. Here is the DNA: TGTGCCAGCAGCCAAGGGGTGGCGGTTAGCTACGAGCAGTACTTC.